Sequencing of this TCR beta chain was carried out in a study of blood T cell repertoires in COVID-19. The study drew participants aged about 18 to 95 years from fewer than 30 US areas. The study assigned cohorts using participant-reported clinical history. Resolution of symptoms, clearance, or two negative PCRs was present in recovered Cohort 3 donors. Per the original data handling: Amplified reference gene primers provided the basis for estimating nucleated cell counts. The assay was immunoSEQ multiplex PCR, and TCRdb's table has in-frame clones only and misses some. V and J calls and clone size come straight from that table; D and trimming were deduced from the DNA. The top ten hold around 1.1% of the sample, which has 350,000 to 450,000 clones, 80% to 90% seen once. V lost 0 bases and J lost 1; bases outside the gene matches: 1. There are 15 residues in the CDR3. Germline V gives CDR1 SGHRS, CDR2 YFSETQ.

The rearrangement uses TRBV5-1 and TRBJ2-3, with 8 bases fitting TRBD2. This clonotype originated in a man aged 25 to 40 who had recovered from COVID-19. Sequenced input: PBMCs or T cells enriched from blood (not recorded which). Here the CDR3 DNA reads TGCGCCAGCAGCTTGGAGACTAGCGGCACAGATACGCAGTATTTT. The encoded protein is CASSLETSGTDTQYF. The entire variable domain, with the rest obtained from reference TRBV5-1 and TRBJ2-3, is as follows: KAGVTQTPRYLIKTRGQQVTLSCSPISGHRSVSWYQQTPGQGLQFLFEYFSETQRNKGNFPGRFSGRQFSNSRSEMNVSTLELGDSALYLCASSLETSGTDTQYFGPGTRLTVL.